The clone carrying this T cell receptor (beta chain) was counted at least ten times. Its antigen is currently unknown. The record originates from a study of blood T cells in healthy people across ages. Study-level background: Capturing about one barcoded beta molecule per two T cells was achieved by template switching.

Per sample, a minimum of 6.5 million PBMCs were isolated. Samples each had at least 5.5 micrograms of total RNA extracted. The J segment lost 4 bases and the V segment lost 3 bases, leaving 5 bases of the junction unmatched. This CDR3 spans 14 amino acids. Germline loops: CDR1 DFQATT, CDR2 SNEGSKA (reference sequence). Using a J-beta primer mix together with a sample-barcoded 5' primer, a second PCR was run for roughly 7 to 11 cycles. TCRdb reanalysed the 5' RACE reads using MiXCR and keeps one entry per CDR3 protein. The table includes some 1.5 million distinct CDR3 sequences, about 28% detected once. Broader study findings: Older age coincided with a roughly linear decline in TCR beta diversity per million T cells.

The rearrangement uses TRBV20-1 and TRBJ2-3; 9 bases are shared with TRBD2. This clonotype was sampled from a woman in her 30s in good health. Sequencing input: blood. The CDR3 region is CSARAGGRADTQYF. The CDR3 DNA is TGCAGTGCTAGGGCGGGGGGGCGAGCAGATACGCAGTATTTT.